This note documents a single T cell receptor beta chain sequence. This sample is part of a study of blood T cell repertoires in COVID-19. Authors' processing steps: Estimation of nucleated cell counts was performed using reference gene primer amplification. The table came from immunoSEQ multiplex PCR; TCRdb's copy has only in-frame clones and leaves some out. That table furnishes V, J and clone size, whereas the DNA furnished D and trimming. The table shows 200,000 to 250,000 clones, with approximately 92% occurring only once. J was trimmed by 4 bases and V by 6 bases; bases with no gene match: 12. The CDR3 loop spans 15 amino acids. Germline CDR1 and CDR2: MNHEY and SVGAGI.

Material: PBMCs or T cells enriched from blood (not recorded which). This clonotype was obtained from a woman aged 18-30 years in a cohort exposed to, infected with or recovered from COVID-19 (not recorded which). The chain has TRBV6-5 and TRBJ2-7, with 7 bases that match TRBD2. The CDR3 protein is CASSLGRGEGYEQYF. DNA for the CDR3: TGTGCCAGCAGCCTCGGACGAGGGGAGGGTTACGAGCAGTACTTC.